The 19 T cell receptor beta chains below were found in one sample sequenced in a study of blood T cell repertoires in COVID-19 (TCRdb year 2020). To prepare the library, the immunoSEQ multiplex PCR assay was applied. Here the immuneACCESS table is served through TCRdb, limited to in-frame sequences with V and J called. Missing clones are a known gap in these copies; in checked studies unresolved V genes cover under half, and the rest lacks a known reason. The sample includes roughly 290,000 clones, with 70% to 90% observed a single time. The ten largest clonotypes hold 12% of the sample. The sequencing input was peripheral blood. The source is an older woman with acute or convalescent COVID-19.

This sequence joins TRBV27 and TRBJ1-6, with 7 bases matching TRBD1. This CDR3 has 15 residues. After removal of 5 bases from V and 7 bases from J, the junction contained 8 bases not matched to a gene. Germline V gene data show CDR1 as MNHEY and CDR2 as SMNVEV (reference sequence). CDR3 sequence reads: CASSARQGNNSPLHF. For the CDR3, the DNA is TGTGCCAGCAGTGCACGACAGGGAAACAATTCACCCCTCCACTTT.

Only one count was recorded for this clone. J is TRBJ1-1 and V is TRBV5-4, with TRBD1 as a possible D gene (5 bases). The germline CDR1 and CDR2 sequences are SGHNT and YYREEE (reference sequence). The CDR3 consists of 14 residues. Trimming cost V 1 base and J 1 base, with 8 bases left between them. The CDR3 loop reads CASSLQGSNTEAFF. CDR3 sequence (DNA): TGTGCCAGCAGCTTGCAGGGATCGAACACTGAAGCTTTCTTT.

This chain links TRBV2 with TRBJ1-1, with D unclear. Between the trimmed V and J ends, which lost 4 bases and 0 bases, there was a span of 6 bases. The CDR3 sequence is 13 residues long. CDR1 and CDR2 from the germline V gene are SNHLY and FYNNEI. The CDR3 sequence: CASSGRLNTEAFF. CDR3 in DNA: TGTGCCAGCAGTGGGAGGCTGAACACTGAAGCTTTCTTT.

The chain combines TRBV5-1 with TRBJ2-5, with 8 bases aligning to TRBD1. Germline CDR1 SGHRS, CDR2 YFSETQ. The V segment lost 4 bases and the J segment 5 bases; nucleotides outside the gene matches: 7. The CDR3 is 14 residues long. The CDR3 is CASSPGTGRETQYF. CDR3 sequence (DNA): TGCGCCAGCAGCCCCGGGACAGGACGGGAGACCCAGTACTTC.

V gene TRBV6-2 or TRBV6-3 combines with J gene TRBJ2-7; a weak D match, TRBD2 (6 bases). V dropped 5 bases and J dropped 0 bases, with 11 bases sitting between them. The germline V gene has CDR1 MNHEY and CDR2 SVGEGT. This CDR3 region has 14 residues. The CDR3 protein is CASSRGTISYEQYF. The CDR3 coding sequence is TGTGCCAGCAGTCGGGGGACGATCTCCTACGAGCAGTACTTC.

The rearrangement links TRBV19 to TRBJ1-6, with TRBD1 matching over 7 bases. The V and J ends lost 4 bases and 7 bases, in that order; junction bases with no gene match: 7. The CDR3 sequence is 15 residues long. The germline gives CDR1 LNHDA, CDR2 SQIVND (reference sequence). In DNA form, the CDR3 reads TGTGCCAGTAGTAGGGCGGGACAGAACAATTCACCCCTCCACTTT. It translates to CASSRAGQNNSPLHF. The full variable domain, its missing parts supplied by reference TRBV19 and TRBJ1-6, is DGGITQSPKYLFRKEGQNVTLSCEQNLNHDAMYWYRQDPGQGLRLIYYSQIVNDFQKGDIAEGYSVSREKKESFPLTVTSAQKNPTAFYLCASSRAGQNNSPLHFGNGTRLTVT.

The rearrangement links TRBV27 to TRBJ2-1, with 11 bases fitting TRBD2. Germline assignment: CDR1 MNHEY and CDR2 SMNVEV (reference sequence). The CDR3 extends over 16 amino acids. Trimming took 5 bases from V and 7 from J; bases not matched to a gene: 10. CDR3: CASSALAGGLRNEQFF. The CDR3 DNA reads TGTGCCAGCAGTGCGTTAGCGGGGGGGCTTCGAAATGAGCAGTTCTTC.

The chain recombines TRBV28 with TRBJ2-6; 7 bases agree with TRBD1. The CDR3 is 16 amino acids. Germline values: CDR1 MDHEN, CDR2 SYDVKM. The ends lost 8 bases at V and 1 base at J; junction bases unmatched: 8. CDR3 sequence reads: CASASTGESGANVLTF. CDR3 nucleotide sequence: TGTGCCAGCGCATCTACAGGGGAGTCTGGGGCCAACGTCCTGACTTTC.

The rearrangement joins TRBV4-3 to TRBJ2-2; 9 bases are shared with TRBD2. This CDR3 comprises 18 residues. Germline assignment: CDR1 LGHNA and CDR2 YSLEER. J was trimmed by 2 bases and V by 0 bases; bases with no gene match: 7. The CDR3 sequence: CASSQEGAGGPNTGELFF. The CDR3 nucleotides read TGCGCCAGCAGCCAAGAGGGAGCGGGGGGTCCTAACACCGGGGAGCTGTTTTTT.

The chain is built from TRBV28 and TRBJ1-5; D not certain. The V end was cut by 2 bases, the J end by 2 bases, with 13 bases between. The CDR3 covers 16 residues. CDR1 is MDHEN and CDR2 is SYDVKM in the germline V gene. CDR3 sequence reads: CASSLGSGWGNQPQHF. The CDR3 DNA is TGTGCCAGCAGTTTAGGATCAGGTTGGGGCAATCAGCCCCAGCATTTT. Drawing the rest from reference TRBV28 and TRBJ1-5, the complete variable domain is DVKVTQSSRYLVKRTGEKVFLECVQDMDHENMFWYRQDPGLGLRLIYFSYDVKMKEKGDIPEGYSVSREKKERFSLILESASTNQTSMYLCASSLGSGWGNQPQHFGDGTRLSIL.

The rearrangement joins TRBV7-8 to TRBJ2-7; TRBD1 agrees at 7 bases. The CDR3 spans 14 residues. V shed 0 bases and J 5 bases; nucleotides not matched to a gene: 4. In germline, CDR1 is SGHVS, CDR2 FQNEAQ. Here the CDR3 DNA reads TGTGCCAGCAGCTTAGCAGGGGGCCTAAACGAGCAGTACTTC. Protein product: CASSLAGGLNEQYF.

V is TRBV15 and J is TRBJ2-1; D gene uncertain. V was trimmed by 0 bases and J by 8 bases, leaving 8 bases between them. The CDR3 is 13 residues long. Looked up from germline, CDR1 is LNHNV and CDR2 is YYDKDF (reference sequence). This CDR3 reads CATSRDLGYEQFF. Written as DNA, the CDR3 is TGTGCCACCAGCAGAGATTTGGGCTATGAGCAGTTCTTC.

The rearrangement joins TRBV4-3 to TRBJ1-2; 10 bases are a match to TRBD1. The CDR3 totals 14 residues. The germline V gene has CDR1 LGHNA and CDR2 YSLEER. Unmatched junction bases numbered 6, after V lost 4 bases and J lost 7 bases. The CDR3 spells CASSRTDRGTGYTF. CDR3 DNA: TGCGCCAGCAGCCGGACGGACAGGGGGACTGGCTACACCTTC.

The chain joins TRBV29-1 to TRBJ1-2, with 7 bases that match TRBD1. V lost 0 bases to trimming and J lost 8 bases; unmatched junction nucleotides: 9. Germline V gene data show CDR1 as SQVTM and CDR2 as ANQGSEA. CDR3 size: 14 residues. DNA of the CDR3: TGCAGCGTTGAAGATCTCGGGCAGGGGGGCGGCTACACCTTC. Protein: CSVEDLGQGGGYTF.

The J gene is TRBJ1-2, the V gene TRBV9; no definite D call. The CDR3 contains 16 residues. Germline V CDR1 and CDR2: SGDLS, YYNGEE. Trimming took 0 bases from V and 6 from J, leaving 18 bases between them. The CDR3: CASSVATGYHRDGYTF. The CDR3 DNA reads as TGTGCCAGCAGCGTAGCTACGGGTTACCATCGGGATGGCTACACCTTC.

The chain carries TRBV19 and TRBJ2-7; D gene uncertain. CDR1 LNHDA and CDR2 SQIVND come from the germline V gene (reference sequence). CDR3 length: 12 amino acids. V was cut by 3 bases and J by 4 bases, with 7 bases left in between. The CDR3 is CASSIPLYEQYF. CDR3 bases: TGTGCCAGTAGTATCCCCCTTTACGAGCAGTACTTC.

The chain links TRBV5-4 to TRBJ2-7; D is possibly TRBD2 (6 bases). The CDR3 sequence is 15 residues long. Trimming removed 0 bases from V and 1 base from J, with 11 bases in between. Germline values: CDR1 SGHNT, CDR2 YYREEE (reference sequence). CDR3 bases: TGTGCCAGCAGCTTGGCGCTGGGGGGATCCTACGAGCAGTACTTC. Translation: CASSLALGGSYEQYF.

J is TRBJ1-4 and V is TRBV18, with TRBD1 matching over 10 bases. CDR1 and CDR2 from the germline V gene are KGHSH and LQKENI. V shed 5 bases and J 6 bases; nucleotides not matched to a gene: 9. The CDR3 runs to 16 residues. The CDR3 here is CASSSRVGTGDEKLFF. The CDR3 nucleotides are TGTGCCAGCTCATCTCGCGTGGGGACAGGGGATGAAAAACTGTTTTTT.

The chain combines TRBV10-3 with TRBJ1-2; perhaps TRBD1 as D (6 bases). The CDR3 contains 15 residues. The germline gives CDR1 ENHRY, CDR2 SYGVKD. V shed 8 bases and J shed 2 bases, with 18 bases lying between them. The CDR3 reads CAIDGGREWNYGYTF. Written as DNA, the CDR3 is TGTGCCATCGACGGGGGGCGGGAGTGGAACTATGGCTACACCTTC.